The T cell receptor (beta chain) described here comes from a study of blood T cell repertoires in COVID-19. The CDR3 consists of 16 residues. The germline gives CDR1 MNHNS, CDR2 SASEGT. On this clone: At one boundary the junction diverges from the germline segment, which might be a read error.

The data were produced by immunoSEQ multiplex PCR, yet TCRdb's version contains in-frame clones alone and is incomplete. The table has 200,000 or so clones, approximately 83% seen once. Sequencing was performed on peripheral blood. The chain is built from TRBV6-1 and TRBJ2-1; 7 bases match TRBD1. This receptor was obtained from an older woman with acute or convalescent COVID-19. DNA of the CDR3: TGTGCCAGCAGTGAAGTAGTTTCGGTTCTTGACAGGGTTCGGGTCTTC. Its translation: CASSEVVSVLDRVRVF.